These 2 T cell receptor beta chains originate from one sample sequenced in a study of tumor-infiltrating lymphocytes in primary liver carcinoma. The input was 500 ng total RNA; TCR beta cDNA was made from it with a constant-region primer. For TCR beta, libraries were produced by three nested multiplex PCR rounds using slightly modified ARM-PCR. The first two PCR rounds used TRBV1-TRBV30 primers with a Cbeta primer, roughly 10 cycles each. MiXCR, applied by TCRdb to the multiplex PCR reads, yields one record per CDR3 protein. The sample includes about 29,000 distinct CDR3 sequences, around 80% seen only once; the top ten take 35% to 40%. Investigators took RNA and DNA out together from approximately 22-30 mg of unsorted bulk tissue. The sequenced sample was liver tumor tissue from sampling region 5. Specified subset: tumor region T5, tumor centre. Every receptor here comes from a man aged 35-49 years with primary liver carcinoma and hepatitis B virus infection.

As to this clonotype: One end of the junction is discordant with germline, which a read error may explain. The chain uses TRBV11-2 and TRBJ2-7, with D perhaps TRBD1 or TRBD2 (5 bases each). The germline V gene has CDR1 SGHAT and CDR2 FQNNGV. This CDR3 contains 15 residues. This CDR3 reads CASSQGTGSTYDQYF. The CDR3 bases are TGTGCCAGCAGCCAAGGGACGGGGAGTACCTACGATCAGTACTTC.

This chain links TRBV6-5 with TRBJ1-1; weak D call: TRBD1 (5 bases). Germline V gene data show CDR1 as MNHEY and CDR2 as SVGAGI. CDR3 length: 14 residues. Deletions cut 6 bases from V and 5 bases from J, with 16 bases between. CDR3 amino acids: CASRSGTLSTEAFF. The DNA of the CDR3 is TGTGCCAGCAGATCCGGGACGCTGAGTACTGAAGCTTTCTTT.